This T cell receptor beta chain originates from a study of blood T cell repertoires in COVID-19. V was trimmed by 4 bases and J by 2 bases, leaving 12 bases between them. Germline-derived CDR1 and CDR2 are KGHSH and LQKENI. The CDR3 loop spans 15 amino acids. Measured with immunoSEQ multiplex PCR; TCRdb has only the in-frame clones, and not every one. The sample yields 95,000 to 110,000 clones, approximately 89% seen once. This clone was seen a single time. The sequencing sample was made of peripheral blood. The chain recombines TRBV18 with TRBJ1-5, with D hard to call. The origin of this receptor is a woman older than 75 in a cohort sampled during active COVID-19. The CDR3 DNA reads TGTGCCAGCTCACAGGAGGGAATCCGCAATCAGCCCCAGCATTTT. It specifies CASSQEGIRNQPQHF.